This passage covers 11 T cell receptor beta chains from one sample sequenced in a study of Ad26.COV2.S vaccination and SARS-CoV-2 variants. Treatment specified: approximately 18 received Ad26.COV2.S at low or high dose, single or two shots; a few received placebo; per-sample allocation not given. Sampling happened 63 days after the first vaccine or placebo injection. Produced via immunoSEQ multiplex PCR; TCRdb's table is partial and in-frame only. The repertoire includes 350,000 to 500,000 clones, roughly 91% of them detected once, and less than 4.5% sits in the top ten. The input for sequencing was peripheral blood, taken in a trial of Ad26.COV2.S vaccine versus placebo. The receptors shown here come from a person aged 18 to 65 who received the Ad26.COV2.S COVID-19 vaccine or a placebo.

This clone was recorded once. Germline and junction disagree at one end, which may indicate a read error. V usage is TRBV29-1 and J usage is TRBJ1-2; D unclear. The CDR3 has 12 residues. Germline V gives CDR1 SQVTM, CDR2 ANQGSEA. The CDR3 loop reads CSAEWTSYGYTF. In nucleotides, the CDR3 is TGCAGCGCTGAATGGACTTCCTATGGCTACACCTTC.

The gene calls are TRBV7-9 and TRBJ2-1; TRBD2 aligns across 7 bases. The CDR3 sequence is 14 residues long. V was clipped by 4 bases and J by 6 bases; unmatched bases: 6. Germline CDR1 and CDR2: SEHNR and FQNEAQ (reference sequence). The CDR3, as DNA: TGTGCCAGCAGCTGGGAGGGGACCGCCAATGAGCAGTTCTTC. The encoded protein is CASSWEGTANEQFF. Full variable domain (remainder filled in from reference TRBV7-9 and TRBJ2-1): DTGVSQNPRHKITKRGQNVTFRCDPISEHNRLYWYRQTLGQGPEFLTYFQNEAQLEKSRLLSDRFSAERPKGSFSTLEIQRTEQGDSAMYLCASSWEGTANEQFFGPGTRLTVL.

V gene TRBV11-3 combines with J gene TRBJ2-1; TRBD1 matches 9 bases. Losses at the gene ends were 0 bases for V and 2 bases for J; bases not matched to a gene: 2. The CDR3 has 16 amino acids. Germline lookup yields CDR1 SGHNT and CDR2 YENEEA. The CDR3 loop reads CASSLEGQGPYNEQFF. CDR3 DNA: TGTGCCAGCAGCTTAGAGGGACAGGGCCCCTACAATGAGCAGTTCTTC.

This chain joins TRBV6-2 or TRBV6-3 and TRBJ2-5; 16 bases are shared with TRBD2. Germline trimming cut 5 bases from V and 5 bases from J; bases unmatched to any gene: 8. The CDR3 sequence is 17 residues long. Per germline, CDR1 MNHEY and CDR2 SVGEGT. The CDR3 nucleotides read TGTGCCAGCAGTCCCGGGACTAGCGGGAGGGCCCGGGAGACCCAGTACTTC. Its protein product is CASSPGTSGRARETQYF.

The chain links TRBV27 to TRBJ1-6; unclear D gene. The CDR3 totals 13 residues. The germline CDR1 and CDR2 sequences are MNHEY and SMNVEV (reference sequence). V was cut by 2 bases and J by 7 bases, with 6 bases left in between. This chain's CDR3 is CASSLDPNSPLHF. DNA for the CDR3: TGTGCCAGCAGTTTAGACCCCAATTCACCCCTCCACTTT.

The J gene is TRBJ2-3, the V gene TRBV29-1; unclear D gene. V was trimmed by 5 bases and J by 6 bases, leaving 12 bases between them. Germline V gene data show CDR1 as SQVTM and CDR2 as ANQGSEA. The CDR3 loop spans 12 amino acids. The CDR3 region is CSVLFGGDTQYF. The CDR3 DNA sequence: TGCAGCGTTCTCTTCGGTGGGGATACGCAGTATTTT.

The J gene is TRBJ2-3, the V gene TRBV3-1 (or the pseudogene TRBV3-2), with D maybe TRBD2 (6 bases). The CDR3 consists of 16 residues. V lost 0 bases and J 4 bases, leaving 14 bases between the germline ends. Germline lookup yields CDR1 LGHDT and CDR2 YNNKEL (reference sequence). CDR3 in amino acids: CASSQDGGGGADTQYF. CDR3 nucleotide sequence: TGTGCCAGCAGCCAAGATGGGGGTGGCGGGGCAGATACGCAGTATTTT.

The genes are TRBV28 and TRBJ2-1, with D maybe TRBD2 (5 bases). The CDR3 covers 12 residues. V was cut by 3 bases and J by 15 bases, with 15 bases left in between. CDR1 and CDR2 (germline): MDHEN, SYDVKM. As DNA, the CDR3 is TGTGCCAGCAGTTTGGGAACGCCTAGCCTGTTCTTC. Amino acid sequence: CASSLGTPSLFF.

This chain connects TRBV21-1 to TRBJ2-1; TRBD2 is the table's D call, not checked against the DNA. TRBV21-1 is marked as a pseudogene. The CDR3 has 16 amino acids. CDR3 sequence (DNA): TGTGCCAGCAGCAAAGGACTACGGGTGAGATACAATGAGCAGTTCTTC. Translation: CASSKGLRVRYNEQFF.

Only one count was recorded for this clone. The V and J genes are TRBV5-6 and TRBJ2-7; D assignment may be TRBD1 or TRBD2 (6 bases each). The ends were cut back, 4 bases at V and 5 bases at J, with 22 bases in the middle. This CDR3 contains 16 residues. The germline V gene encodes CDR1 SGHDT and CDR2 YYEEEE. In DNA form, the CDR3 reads TGTGCCAGCAGCCCTAAGGGGTATCGGGGGCGAAACGAGCAGTACTTC. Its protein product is CASSPKGYRGRNEQYF.

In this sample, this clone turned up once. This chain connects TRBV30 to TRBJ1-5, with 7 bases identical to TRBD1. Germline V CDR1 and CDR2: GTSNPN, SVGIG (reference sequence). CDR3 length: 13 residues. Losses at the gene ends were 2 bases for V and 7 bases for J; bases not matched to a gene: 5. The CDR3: CAWSFRGDQPQHF. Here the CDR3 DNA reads TGTGCCTGGAGTTTCAGGGGGGACCAGCCCCAGCATTTT.